This T cell receptor (beta chain) stems from a study of blood T cell repertoires in COVID-19. Turning to the study itself: The United States, Italy and Spain provided the acute and convalescent COVID-19 samples. T cells, B-cell-depleted T cells, or PBMCs supplied cDNA or gDNA.

As processed by the authors: Researchers report that nucleated cell counts were estimated from reference gene primer amplification. Method: immunoSEQ multiplex PCR; TCRdb's copy keeps in-frame clones and lacks some. That table is the source of V, J and clone size, and D and trimming were worked out from the DNA. Of approximately 120,000 clones in the sample, 60% to 85% were seen once. This clone has only a few counts. This CDR3 is built from 15 residues. Germline V gives CDR1 LNHDA, CDR2 SQIVND (reference sequence). V dropped 6 bases and J dropped 6; count of bases not matched to a gene: 12. Sequencing used peripheral blood. The chain links TRBV19 to TRBJ2-7, with 9 bases that match TRBD2. This TCR derives from a human donor in a cohort sampled during active or convalescent COVID-19. As DNA, the CDR3 is TGTGCCAGTAGGCCAAGCGGGGGGCCAGTCAGCGAGCAGTACTTC. Protein product: CASRPSGGPVSEQYF.